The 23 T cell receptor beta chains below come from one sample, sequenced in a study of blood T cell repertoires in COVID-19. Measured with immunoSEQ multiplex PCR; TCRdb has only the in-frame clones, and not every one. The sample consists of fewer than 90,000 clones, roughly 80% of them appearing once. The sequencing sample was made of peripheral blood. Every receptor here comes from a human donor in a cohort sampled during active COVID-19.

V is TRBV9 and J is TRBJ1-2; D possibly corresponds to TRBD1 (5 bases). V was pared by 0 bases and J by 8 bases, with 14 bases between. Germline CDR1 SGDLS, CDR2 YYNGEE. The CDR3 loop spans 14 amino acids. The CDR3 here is CASSVGGAGRGYTF. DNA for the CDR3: TGTGCCAGCAGCGTAGGCGGGGCAGGTAGAGGCTACACCTTC. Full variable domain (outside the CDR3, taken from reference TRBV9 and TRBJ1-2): DSGVTQTPKHLITATGQRVTLRCSPRSGDLSVYWYQQSLDQGLQFLIQYYNGEERAKGNILERFSAQQFPDLHSELNLSSLELGDSALYFCASSVGGAGRGYTFGSGTRLTVV.

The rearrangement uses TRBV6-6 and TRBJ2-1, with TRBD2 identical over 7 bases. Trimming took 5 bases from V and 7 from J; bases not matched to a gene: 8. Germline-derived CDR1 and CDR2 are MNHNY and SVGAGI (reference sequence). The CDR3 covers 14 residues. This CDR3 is CASSPGGRGNEQFF. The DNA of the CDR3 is TGTGCCAGCAGTCCGGGAGGTCGGGGAAATGAGCAGTTCTTC.

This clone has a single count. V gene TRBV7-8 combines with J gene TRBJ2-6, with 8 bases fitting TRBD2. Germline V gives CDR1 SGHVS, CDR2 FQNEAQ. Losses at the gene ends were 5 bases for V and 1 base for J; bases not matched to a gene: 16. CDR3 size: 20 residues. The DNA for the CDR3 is TGTGCCAGCAGCCCCCGGGAGGTTCTAGCGGGTATATCTGGGGCCAACGTCCTGACTTTC. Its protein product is CASSPREVLAGISGANVLTF.

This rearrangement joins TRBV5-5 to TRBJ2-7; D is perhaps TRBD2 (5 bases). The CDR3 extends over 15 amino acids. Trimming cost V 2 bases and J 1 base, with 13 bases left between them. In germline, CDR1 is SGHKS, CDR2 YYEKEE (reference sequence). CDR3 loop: CASSFSGSGSYEQYF. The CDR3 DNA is TGTGCCAGCAGCTTTTCGGGGAGTGGGTCCTACGAGCAGTACTTC.

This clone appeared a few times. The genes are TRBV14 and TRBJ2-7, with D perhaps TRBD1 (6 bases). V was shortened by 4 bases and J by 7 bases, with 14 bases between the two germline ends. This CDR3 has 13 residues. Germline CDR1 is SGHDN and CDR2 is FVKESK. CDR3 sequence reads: CASSRRDKWEQYF. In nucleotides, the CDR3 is TGTGCCAGCAGCCGCCGGGACAAGTGGGAGCAGTACTTC.

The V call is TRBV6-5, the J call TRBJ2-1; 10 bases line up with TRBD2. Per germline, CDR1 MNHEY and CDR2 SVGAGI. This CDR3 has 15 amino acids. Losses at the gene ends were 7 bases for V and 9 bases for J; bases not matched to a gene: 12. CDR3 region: CASISGLAGVGEQFF. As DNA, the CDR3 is TGTGCCAGCATCTCGGGGCTAGCGGGAGTAGGTGAGCAGTTCTTC.

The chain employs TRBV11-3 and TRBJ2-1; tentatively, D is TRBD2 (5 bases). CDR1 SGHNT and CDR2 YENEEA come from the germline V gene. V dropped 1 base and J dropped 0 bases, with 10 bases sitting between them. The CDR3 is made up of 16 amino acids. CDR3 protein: CASSLGRRGSYNEQFF. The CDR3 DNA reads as TGTGCCAGCAGCTTAGGCCGCCGGGGCTCCTACAATGAGCAGTTCTTC.

The CDR3 loop reads CASSITGGGETQYF. In nucleotides, the CDR3 is TGTGCCAGTAGTATTACAGGGGGCGGTGAGACCCAGTACTTC. The gene calls are TRBV19 and TRBJ2-5, with 9 bases aligning to TRBD1. Trimming removed 3 bases from V and 5 bases from J; junction bases left unmatched: 4. CDR1 LNHDA and CDR2 SQIVND come from the germline V gene (reference sequence). This CDR3 has 14 amino acids. The full variable domain, its missing parts supplied by reference TRBV19 and TRBJ2-5, is DGGITQSPKYLFRKEGQNVTLSCEQNLNHDAMYWYRQDPGQGLRLIYYSQIVNDFQKGDIAEGYSVSREKKESFPLTVTSAQKNPTAFYLCASSITGGGETQYFGPGTRLLVL.

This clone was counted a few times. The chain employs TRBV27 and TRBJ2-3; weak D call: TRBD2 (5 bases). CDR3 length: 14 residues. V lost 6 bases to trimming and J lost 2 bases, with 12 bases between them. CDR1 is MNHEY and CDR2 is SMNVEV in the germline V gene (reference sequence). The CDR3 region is CASRGAAPTDTQYF. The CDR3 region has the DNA TGTGCCAGCAGGGGAGCCGCACCCACAGATACGCAGTATTTT.

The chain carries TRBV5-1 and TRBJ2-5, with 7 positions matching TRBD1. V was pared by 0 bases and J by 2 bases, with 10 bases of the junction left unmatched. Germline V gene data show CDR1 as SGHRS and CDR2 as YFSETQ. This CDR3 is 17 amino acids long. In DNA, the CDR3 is TGCGCCAGCAGCTTGGTCCCGAACCGGGACAGACAAGAGACCCAGTACTTC. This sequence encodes CASSLVPNRDRQETQYF. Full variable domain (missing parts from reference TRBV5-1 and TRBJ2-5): KAGVTQTPRYLIKTRGQQVTLSCSPISGHRSVSWYQQTPGQGLQFLFEYFSETQRNKGNFPGRFSGRQFSNSRSEMNVSTLELGDSALYLCASSLVPNRDRQETQYFGPGTRLLVL.

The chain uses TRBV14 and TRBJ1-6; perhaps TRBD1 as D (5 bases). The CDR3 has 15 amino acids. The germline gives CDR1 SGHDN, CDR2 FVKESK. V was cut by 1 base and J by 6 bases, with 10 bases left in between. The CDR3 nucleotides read TGTGCCAGCAGCCAAGCCAGGGCTTTTAATTCACCCCTCCACTTT. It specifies CASSQARAFNSPLHF.

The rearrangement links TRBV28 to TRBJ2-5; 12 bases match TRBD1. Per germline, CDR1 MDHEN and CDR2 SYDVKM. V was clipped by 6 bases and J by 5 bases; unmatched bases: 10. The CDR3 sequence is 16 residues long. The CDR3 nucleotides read TGTGCCAGCAGCTCCGCCGGGACAGGGGGCGAGGAGACCCAGTACTTC. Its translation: CASSSAGTGGEETQYF.

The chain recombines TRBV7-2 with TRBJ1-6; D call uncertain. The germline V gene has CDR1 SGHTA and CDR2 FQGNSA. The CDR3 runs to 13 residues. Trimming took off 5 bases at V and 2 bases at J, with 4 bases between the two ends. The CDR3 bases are TGTGCCAGCAGCCTACCCTATAATTCACCCCTCCACTTT. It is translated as CASSLPYNSPLHF.

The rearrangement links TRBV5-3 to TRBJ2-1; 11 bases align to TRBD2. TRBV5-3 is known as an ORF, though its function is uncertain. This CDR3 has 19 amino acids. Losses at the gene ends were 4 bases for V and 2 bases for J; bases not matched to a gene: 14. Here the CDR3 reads CARSHPPLLAGATYNEQFF. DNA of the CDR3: TGTGCCAGAAGCCATCCGCCTCTACTAGCGGGAGCTACCTACAATGAGCAGTTCTTC.

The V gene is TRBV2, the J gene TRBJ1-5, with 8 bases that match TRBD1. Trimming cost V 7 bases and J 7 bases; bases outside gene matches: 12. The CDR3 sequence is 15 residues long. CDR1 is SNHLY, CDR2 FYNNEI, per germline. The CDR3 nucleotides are TGTGCCAGCACCATCGGACAGGGAGGGGGACAGCCCCAGCATTTT. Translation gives CASTIGQGGGQPQHF.

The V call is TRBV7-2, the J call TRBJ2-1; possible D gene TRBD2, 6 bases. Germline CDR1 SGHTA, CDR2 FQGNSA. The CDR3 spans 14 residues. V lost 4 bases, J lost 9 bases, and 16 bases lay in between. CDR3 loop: CASSSTWDSIEQFF. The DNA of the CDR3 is TGTGCCAGCAGCTCAACGTGGGACTCCATTGAGCAGTTCTTC.

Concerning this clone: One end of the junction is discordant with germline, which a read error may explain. CDR3 amino acids: CASSPGQGHEQYF. The DNA of the CDR3 is TGTGCTAGCAGCCCAGGACAGGGCCACGAGCAGTACTTC. The chain uses TRBV7-7 and TRBJ2-7, with 8 positions matching TRBD1. Germline V gives CDR1 SSHAT, CDR2 FNYEAQ (reference sequence). CDR3 length equals 13 residues.

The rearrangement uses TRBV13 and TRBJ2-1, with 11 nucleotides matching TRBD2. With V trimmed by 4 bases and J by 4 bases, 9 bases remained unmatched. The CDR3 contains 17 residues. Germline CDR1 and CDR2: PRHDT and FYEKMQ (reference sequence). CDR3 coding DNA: TGTGCCAGCAGCTCCAGCGGGACTAGCGGAGTTTACAATGAGCAGTTCTTC. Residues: CASSSSGTSGVYNEQFF.

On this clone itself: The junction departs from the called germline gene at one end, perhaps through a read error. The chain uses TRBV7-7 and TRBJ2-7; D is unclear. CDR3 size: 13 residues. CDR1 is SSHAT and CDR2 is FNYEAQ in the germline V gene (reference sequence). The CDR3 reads CASSLSLLDEQYF. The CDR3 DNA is TGTGCTAGCAGCTTATCACTGCTGGACGAGCAGTACTTC.

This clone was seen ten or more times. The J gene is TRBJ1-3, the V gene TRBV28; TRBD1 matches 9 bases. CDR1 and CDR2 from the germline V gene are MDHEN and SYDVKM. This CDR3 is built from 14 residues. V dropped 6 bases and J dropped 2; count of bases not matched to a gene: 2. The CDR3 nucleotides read TGTGCCAGCAGCCGGGACAGGGCTGGAAACACCATATATTTT. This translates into CASSRDRAGNTIYF.

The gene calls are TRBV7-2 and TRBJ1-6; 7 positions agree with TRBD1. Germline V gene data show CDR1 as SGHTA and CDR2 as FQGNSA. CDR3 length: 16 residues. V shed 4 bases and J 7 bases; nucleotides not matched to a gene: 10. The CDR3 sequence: CASSYLDRALNSPLHF. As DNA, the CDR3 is TGTGCCAGCAGCTACCTCGACAGGGCTCTGAATTCACCCCTCCACTTT.

CDR3 coding DNA: TGTGCCAGCAGTTACTCGATAGGGGTTTACGAGCAGTACTTC. Encoded protein: CASSYSIGVYEQYF. J is TRBJ2-7 and V is TRBV6-2 or TRBV6-3; D may be TRBD1 (5 bases). From germline, CDR1 is MNHEY and CDR2 SVGEGT. The CDR3 runs 14 residues. Trimming removed 0 bases at V and 4 bases at J, with 10 bases between.

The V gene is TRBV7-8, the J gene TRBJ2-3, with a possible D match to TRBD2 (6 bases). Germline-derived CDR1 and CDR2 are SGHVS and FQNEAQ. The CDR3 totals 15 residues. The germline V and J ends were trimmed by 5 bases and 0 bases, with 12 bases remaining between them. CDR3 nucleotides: TGTGCCAGCAGCGCCCGGGACTTTAGCACAGATACGCAGTATTTT. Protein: CASSARDFSTDTQYF.